These 18 T cell receptor beta chains originate from one sample sequenced in a study of T-cell memory formation after mild COVID-19 (dated by TCRdb to about 2021). The receptor library was made with 5' RACE. The reads were generated on an Illumina NovaSeq 6000. TCRdb applied fastp at Q25 and MiXCR to the public reads, then kept only in-frame beta chains. Here each entry gathers all rows of one CDR3 protein and keeps the most common genes and DNA. The sample profile shows under 110,000 distinct CDR3 sequences; around 12% of them were found once. 25% to 35% of the sample comes from the top ten. The source material was PBMCs or a T cell subset sorted from them (not recorded which). The receptors stem from an adult woman who had mild COVID-19 (a few samples of this study predate the infection). The sample titles of this study are shuffled in the database, so cell type and time point are left out; the donor was told from shared clones.

This clonotype was detected a few times. The gene calls are TRBV7-9 and TRBJ1-2, with TRBD1 as a possible D gene (5 bases). Looked up from germline, CDR1 is SEHNR and CDR2 is FQNEAQ (reference sequence). Trimming removed 8 bases at V and 3 bases at J, with 13 bases between. The CDR3 covers 13 residues. The CDR3 sequence is CASRQGTDYGYTF. The CDR3 bases are TGTGCCAGCCGCCAAGGGACTGACTATGGCTACACCTTC. Full variable domain (rest looked up from reference TRBV7-9 and TRBJ1-2): DTGVSQNPRHKITKRGQNVTFRCDPISEHNRLYWYRQTLGQGPEFLTYFQNEAQLEKSRLLSDRFSAERPKGSFSTLEIQRTEQGDSAMYLCASRQGTDYGYTFGSGTRLTVV.

The chain carries TRBV29-1 and TRBJ2-7, with no clear D. This CDR3 region has 13 residues. The germline CDR1 and CDR2 sequences are SQVTM and ANQGSEA. V shed 0 bases and J shed 2 bases, with 8 bases lying between them. The CDR3 sequence: CSVEERSPYEQYF. The CDR3 DNA sequence: TGCAGCGTTGAAGAGAGGTCCCCCTACGAGCAGTACTTC.

There are a few counts of this clonotype. The CDR3 here is CASSLLGGMDVDTQYF. The DNA for the CDR3 is TGTGCCAGCAGCTTACTTGGGGGAATGGATGTAGATACGCAGTATTTT. This chain connects TRBV7-2 to TRBJ2-3, with D perhaps given as TRBD1 or TRBD2 (5 bases each). V was clipped by 2 bases and J by 5 bases, with 17 bases between them. This CDR3 is 16 amino acids long. Germline loops: CDR1 SGHTA, CDR2 FQGNSA.

This clonotype has a handful of counts. The V gene is TRBV10-3, the J gene TRBJ2-4, with 10 bases lining up with TRBD1. Per the germline V gene, CDR1 is ENHRY and CDR2 is SYGVKD. This CDR3 contains 14 residues. V shed 10 bases and J 2 bases; nucleotides not matched to a gene: 5. The CDR3 DNA reads TGTGCCACCGGACAGGGGGAAACCAAAAACATTCAGTACTTC. It translates to CATGQGETKNIQYF.

The chain uses TRBV10-2 and TRBJ2-7, with D perhaps TRBD2 (6 bases). V shed 3 bases and J shed 7 bases, with 7 bases lying between them. The CDR3 has 11 amino acids. Germline assignment: CDR1 WSHSY and CDR2 SAAADI. The CDR3 reads CASSEAGEQYF. As DNA, the CDR3 is TGCGCCAGCAGTGAAGCGGGTGAGCAGTACTTC.

This clonotype was detected many times. The genes are TRBV20-1 and TRBJ1-2; the D gene is possibly TRBD1 (6 bases). The CDR3 sequence is 13 residues long. Germline V lookup: CDR1 DFQATT, CDR2 SNEGSKA (reference sequence). CDR3 DNA sequence: TGCAGCACCTTAATAACAGGGCGCGGCGGCTACACCTTC. Amino acid sequence: CSTLITGRGGYTF.

The rearrangement joins TRBV29-1 to TRBJ2-7, with 10 positions matching TRBD1. With 0 bases clipped from V and 1 base from J, the junction kept 12 bases outside the gene matches. Germline V gives CDR1 SQVTM, CDR2 ANQGSEA. CDR3 size: 18 residues. The DNA of the CDR3 is TGCAGCGTTGAAGATTACGGGACAGGGGATCCCTTTTCCTACGAGCAGTACTTC. Protein sequence: CSVEDYGTGDPFSYEQYF.

This clonotype was picked up a small number of times. The chain couples TRBV25-1 to TRBJ1-2, with a tentative D call TRBD1 (5 bases). This CDR3 spans 15 amino acids. V was trimmed by 4 bases and J by 3 bases, leaving 15 bases between them. Germline loops: CDR1 MGHDK, CDR2 SYGVNS. The CDR3 loop is CASSGTGREHYGYTF. The DNA of the CDR3 is TGTGCCAGCAGTGGTACGGGACGGGAACACTATGGCTACACCTTC.

In DNA form, the CDR3 reads TGCGCCAGCAGCGTAGCGGGAGGCCTCTACGAGCAGTACTTC. Its protein product is CASSVAGGLYEQYF. This chain joins TRBV5-1 and TRBJ2-7; TRBD2 matches 10 bases. J gave up 3 bases and V 4 bases, and 4 bases lay outside the gene matches. The length of the CDR3 is 14 residues. CDR1 is SGHRS, CDR2 YFSETQ, per germline.

The chain carries TRBV7-9 and TRBJ1-5; 8 bases are a match to TRBD1. V lost 4 bases to trimming and J lost 7 bases; unmatched junction nucleotides: 9. The CDR3 is 15 amino acids. Germline CDR1 and CDR2: SEHNR and FQNEAQ (reference sequence). CDR3 residues: CASSSGQGGGQPQHF. The CDR3 DNA reads as TGTGCCAGCAGCTCCGGACAGGGAGGTGGACAGCCCCAGCATTTT.

This clonotype showed up many times. This chain uses TRBV9 with TRBJ2-3; no definite D call. Germline lookup yields CDR1 SGDLS and CDR2 YYNGEE. The CDR3 totals 12 residues. V lost 3 bases and J 4 bases, leaving 6 bases between the germline ends. The CDR3 spells CASSGNPDTQYF. The DNA of the CDR3 is TGTGCCAGCAGCGGTAACCCAGATACGCAGTATTTT.

This clonotype appeared many times. This chain joins TRBV20-1 and TRBJ2-1, with TRBD2 identical over 14 bases. The CDR3 loop spans 16 amino acids. In germline, CDR1 is DFQATT, CDR2 SNEGSKA (reference sequence). V lost 3 bases, J lost 8 bases, and 9 bases stayed unmatched. CDR3 nucleotides: TGCAGTGCTAGGCACCTCGGGACTAGCGGGGGCCATGAGCAGTTCTTC. Encoded protein: CSARHLGTSGGHEQFF.

CDR3 amino acids: CASSTLKRYNEQFF. The CDR3 DNA reads as TGTGCCAGCAGCACCTTGAAGAGATACAATGAGCAGTTCTTC. This rearrangement joins TRBV27 to TRBJ2-1; D gene ambiguous. Trimming cost V 6 bases and J 4 bases, with 13 bases left between them. Germline V gene data show CDR1 as MNHEY and CDR2 as SMNVEV (reference sequence). The CDR3 has 14 amino acids.

This clonotype turned up a few times. The rearrangement joins TRBV9 to TRBJ2-1, with D unclear. The V and J ends lost 0 bases and 6 bases respectively, with 13 bases between them. The CDR3 runs 15 residues. Germline loops: CDR1 SGDLS, CDR2 YYNGEE. The CDR3 bases are TGTGCCAGCAGCGTAGGGGATAGAACCATCAATGAGCAGTTCTTC. This encodes CASSVGDRTINEQFF.

V usage is TRBV11-2 and J usage is TRBJ1-6; D unclear. Trimming took off 1 base at V and 0 bases at J, with 4 bases between the two ends. Germline V gene lookup returns CDR1 SGHAT and CDR2 FQNNGV. The CDR3 extends over 15 amino acids. CDR3 DNA: TGTGCCAGCAGCTTAGGGAGCTCCTATAATTCACCCCTCCACTTT. Translated: CASSLGSSYNSPLHF. Full variable domain (rest looked up from reference TRBV11-2 and TRBJ1-6): EAGVAQSPRYKIIEKRQSVAFWCNPISGHATLYWYQQILGQGPKLLIQFQNNGVVDDSQLPKDRFSAERLKGVDSTLKIQPAKLEDSAVYLCASSLGSSYNSPLHFGNGTRLTVT.

V and J are TRBV3-1 and TRBJ1-2; the D gene is possibly TRBD1 (6 bases). The CDR3 sequence is 18 residues long. Germline-derived CDR1 and CDR2 are LGHDT and YNNKEL (reference sequence). V was clipped by 9 bases and J by 5 bases, with 31 bases between them. CDR3 in DNA: TGTGCCAGTGGGAGCATTTACAGGGAGAATTCCGCCCTTTATGGCTACACCTTC. It yields the protein CASGSIYRENSALYGYTF.

The chain couples TRBV7-9 to TRBJ2-5, with TRBD1 matching over 7 bases. This CDR3 is built from 14 residues. J was trimmed by 1 base and V by 5 bases; bases with no gene match: 4. Germline V gene sequence: CDR1 SEHNR, CDR2 FQNEAQ (reference sequence). CDR3 coding DNA: TGTGCCAGCAGCGTGGGGACAGTCCAAGAGACCCAGTACTTC. This translates into CASSVGTVQETQYF.

The sample holds a few counts of this clonotype. The CDR3 reads CASSSFARGETQYF. CDR3 DNA: TGTGCCAGCAGTTCCTTCGCGAGGGGAGAGACCCAGTACTTC. The genes are TRBV6-2 or TRBV6-3 and TRBJ2-5, with D perhaps being TRBD1 or TRBD2 (5 bases each). CDR3 length equals 14 residues. Looked up from germline, CDR1 is MNHEY and CDR2 is SVGEGT. The V end lost 4 bases, the J end lost 4 bases, and 13 bases lay between the germline ends.